These 25 T cell receptor beta chains originate from one sample sequenced in a study of blood T cell repertoires in COVID-19. Sequenced by immunoSEQ multiplex PCR; TCRdb stores in-frame clones only, minus some. The sample has 100,000 to 150,000 clones; 88% are singletons. The sample consisted of peripheral blood. Receptors originate from a man aged 50-59 years with acute or convalescent COVID-19.

The gene calls are TRBV7-8 and TRBJ2-7, with a tentative D call TRBD2 (7 bases). The V gene's germline CDR1 is SGHVS and CDR2 FQNEAQ. Deletions cut 4 bases from V and 2 bases from J, with 15 bases between. This CDR3 region has 15 residues. The CDR3 region has the DNA TGTGCCAGCAGCTCGACTAGGGGGGGGCCCTACGAGCAGTACTTC. Its translation is CASSSTRGGPYEQYF.

Here the CDR3 DNA reads TGTGCCAGCAGCCAAGACAGGCTCTCTGGAAACACCATATATTTT. Protein product: CASSQDRLSGNTIYF. The chain recombines TRBV3-1 (or the pseudogene TRBV3-2) with TRBJ1-3; D ambiguous. CDR1 and CDR2 from the germline V gene are LGHDT and YNNKEL (reference sequence). V was trimmed by 0 bases and J by 0 bases, leaving 6 bases between them. This CDR3 is 15 amino acids long.

V usage is TRBV19 and J usage is TRBJ2-7, with 11 bases that match TRBD2. The V segment lost 4 bases and the J segment 2 bases; nucleotides outside the gene matches: 4. The CDR3 spans 15 residues. From germline, CDR1 is LNHDA and CDR2 SQIVND (reference sequence). This chain's CDR3 is CASSTTLAGAYEQYF. CDR3 coding DNA: TGTGCCAGTAGTACCACACTAGCGGGGGCCTACGAGCAGTACTTC.

The chain combines TRBV28 with TRBJ1-1; 9 nucleotides agree with TRBD1. V dropped 6 bases and J dropped 1; count of bases not matched to a gene: 9. There are 16 residues in the CDR3. Per germline, CDR1 MDHEN and CDR2 SYDVKM. The CDR3 DNA follows: TGTGCCAGCAGCTATAACAGGGGGCGATGGAACACTGAAGCTTTCTTT. It encodes CASSYNRGRWNTEAFF. The whole variable domain, filled in from reference TRBV28 and TRBJ1-1, reads DVKVTQSSRYLVKRTGEKVFLECVQDMDHENMFWYRQDPGLGLRLIYFSYDVKMKEKGDIPEGYSVSREKKERFSLILESASTNQTSMYLCASSYNRGRWNTEAFFGQGTRLTVV.

The chain combines TRBV11-2 with TRBJ2-2; 7 bases line up with TRBD2. The germline V gene has CDR1 SGHAT and CDR2 FQNNGV. This CDR3 comprises 14 residues. The trim removed 8 bases at V and 4 bases at J, leaving 7 bases unmatched. This CDR3 reads CASLSGDGTGELFF. The CDR3 DNA reads TGTGCCAGCCTCAGCGGGGATGGCACCGGGGAGCTGTTTTTT.

V and J are TRBV6-5 and TRBJ1-1; 10 bases agree with TRBD1. This CDR3 region has 15 residues. V gave up 7 bases and J gave up 5 bases; unmatched junction bases: 10. Germline CDR1 and CDR2: MNHEY and SVGAGI. DNA for the CDR3: TGTGCCAGCACTAGACAGGGGGCTGATAGGACTGAAGCTTTCTTT. This encodes CASTRQGADRTEAFF.

CDR3 loop: CASSPESRGEQFF. CDR3 in DNA: TGCGCCAGCAGCCCTGAATCCAGGGGTGAGCAGTTCTTC. V usage is TRBV5-1 and J usage is TRBJ2-1, with a tentative D call TRBD1 (6 bases). The CDR3 is made up of 13 amino acids. Trimming cost V 4 bases and J 9 bases, with 14 bases left between them. Germline-derived CDR1 and CDR2 are SGHRS and YFSETQ.

The J gene is TRBJ1-3, the V gene TRBV27; D might be TRBD1 (5 bases). The CDR3 covers 20 residues. In germline, CDR1 is MNHEY, CDR2 SMNVEV (reference sequence). Trimming took off 6 bases at V and 3 bases at J, with 30 bases between the two ends. Here the CDR3 reads CASSRKAHTLPDGHGNTIYF. In DNA form, the CDR3 reads TGTGCCAGCAGCCGGAAGGCACATACCCTCCCGGACGGACATGGAAACACCATATATTTT.

The chain uses TRBV7-9 and TRBJ1-1, with TRBD1 matching over 9 bases. The CDR3 runs 13 residues. V lost 3 bases to trimming and J lost 8 bases; unmatched junction nucleotides: 4. Germline V gene sequence: CDR1 SEHNR, CDR2 FQNEAQ (reference sequence). In DNA, the CDR3 is TGTGCCAGCAGCTTTGGACAGGGGTTAGAAGCTTTCTTT. This gives the protein CASSFGQGLEAFF.

This rearrangement joins TRBV5-1 to TRBJ1-2; possible D gene TRBD1, 5 bases. Between the trimmed V and J ends, which lost 0 bases and 6 bases, there was a span of 21 bases. CDR3 length equals 17 residues. The V gene's germline CDR1 is SGHRS and CDR2 YFSETQ. CDR3 sequence: CASSLAGDSPIVNGYTF. In DNA form, the CDR3 reads TGCGCCAGCAGCTTGGCCGGCGACAGCCCAATTGTGAATGGCTACACCTTC.

In DNA, the CDR3 is TGTGCCAGCAGTGTAAACGTAGGGGGCACTGAAGCTTTCTTT. Protein product: CASSVNVGGTEAFF. The gene calls are TRBV28 and TRBJ1-1; possibly TRBD1 for D (6 bases). V was cut by 5 bases and J by 4 bases, with 14 bases left in between. CDR3 size: 14 residues. Per the germline V gene, CDR1 is MDHEN and CDR2 is SYDVKM.

The rearrangement uses TRBV10-3 and TRBJ1-1, with D hard to call. CDR3 length: 14 amino acids. In germline, CDR1 is ENHRY, CDR2 SYGVKD. V lost 8 bases, J lost 0 bases, and 13 bases lay in between. The CDR3 sequence is CAISSTNMNTEAFF. CDR3 bases: TGTGCCATCTCCTCCACTAATATGAACACTGAAGCTTTCTTT.

This clone turned up a few times. The rearrangement joins TRBV2 to TRBJ2-7, with D unclear. Germline CDR1 and CDR2: SNHLY and FYNNEI. Trimming removed 8 bases at V and 2 bases at J, with 13 bases between. The CDR3 consists of 13 residues. The CDR3 nucleotides are TGTGCCAGCGGAGCGTTTGTTACCTACGAGCAGTACTTC. Amino acids: CASGAFVTYEQYF.

This chain links TRBV19 with TRBJ2-4; 8 bases are a match to TRBD1. The J segment lost 5 bases and the V segment lost 5 bases, leaving 5 bases of the junction unmatched. Germline V gene lookup returns CDR1 LNHDA and CDR2 SQIVND (reference sequence). The length of the CDR3 is 14 residues. CDR3 loop: CASSFRTGQNIQYF. Here the CDR3 DNA reads TGTGCCAGTAGTTTTCGGACAGGGCAAAACATTCAGTACTTC.

This chain joins TRBV7-6 and TRBJ1-3; D is unresolved. Trimming pared 3 bases from V and 2 bases from J, leaving 5 bases between. This CDR3 comprises 13 residues. CDR1 and CDR2 (germline): SGHVS, FNYEAQ. The CDR3 loop reads CASSLTTGNTIYF. CDR3 DNA sequence: TGTGCCAGCAGCTTGACTACTGGAAACACCATATATTTT.

V is TRBV6-5 and J is TRBJ1-2; 7 bases agree with TRBD1. Germline CDR1 and CDR2: MNHEY and SVGAGI. The CDR3 totals 14 residues. Trimming at V came to 3 bases and at J to 4 bases, leaving 5 bases not matched to a gene. The CDR3 sequence: CASSYRQGSYGYTF. The DNA of the CDR3 is TGTGCCAGCAGTTATCGACAGGGAAGCTATGGCTACACCTTC.

Only one count was recorded for this clone. V gene TRBV15 combines with J gene TRBJ1-1; no definite D call. Trimming left V 0 bases short and J 7 bases short, with 6 bases between. Germline V lookup: CDR1 LNHNV, CDR2 YYDKDF (reference sequence). This CDR3 spans 12 amino acids. The CDR3 spells CATSRDSFEAFF. The CDR3 region has the DNA TGTGCCACCAGCAGAGATAGTTTTGAAGCTTTCTTT.

This clone was seen just once. The chain has TRBV2 and TRBJ2-5, with D perhaps TRBD1 (5 bases). Germline V gene sequence: CDR1 SNHLY, CDR2 FYNNEI. The CDR3 runs to 14 residues. Deletions cut 7 bases from V and 4 bases from J, with 16 bases between. In DNA, the CDR3 is TGTGCCAGCACCCAATCAGGGTCCGGAGAGACCCAGTACTTC. It codes for CASTQSGSGETQYF.

V is TRBV5-1 and J is TRBJ1-1; 8 bases fit TRBD1. The CDR3 has 14 residues. Losses at the gene ends were 4 bases for V and 4 bases for J; bases not matched to a gene: 6. Looked up from germline, CDR1 is SGHRS and CDR2 is YFSETQ. The CDR3 spells CASSRTGQRTEAFF. The CDR3 region has the DNA TGCGCCAGCAGCAGGACAGGGCAGCGCACTGAAGCTTTCTTT. The variable domain in full, with the rest retrieved from reference TRBV5-1 and TRBJ1-1, is KAGVTQTPRYLIKTRGQQVTLSCSPISGHRSVSWYQQTPGQGLQFLFEYFSETQRNKGNFPGRFSGRQFSNSRSEMNVSTLELGDSALYLCASSRTGQRTEAFFGQGTRLTVV.

This chain joins TRBV30 and TRBJ1-2; no clear D. This CDR3 comprises 14 residues. V was trimmed by 0 bases and J by 7 bases, leaving 15 bases between them. In germline, CDR1 is GTSNPN, CDR2 SVGIG (reference sequence). The CDR3 sequence: CAWSVGALWPGYTF. Written as DNA, the CDR3 is TGTGCCTGGAGTGTAGGAGCGTTGTGGCCTGGCTACACCTTC.

V and J are TRBV9 and TRBJ2-1; 9 nucleotides match TRBD2. Losses at the gene ends were 3 bases for V and 9 bases for J; bases not matched to a gene: 10. CDR1 and CDR2 from the germline V gene are SGDLS and YYNGEE. The CDR3 totals 15 residues. In nucleotides, the CDR3 is TGTGCCAGCAGCGAGATTGGTAGCGGGAGAGGTGAGCAGTTCTTC. Translated: CASSEIGSGRGEQFF. Based on the CDR3 plus reference TRBV9 and TRBJ2-1, the full variable domain is DSGVTQTPKHLITATGQRVTLRCSPRSGDLSVYWYQQSLDQGLQFLIQYYNGEERAKGNILERFSAQQFPDLHSELNLSSLELGDSALYFCASSEIGSGRGEQFFGPGTRLTVL.

The gene calls are TRBV28 and TRBJ2-7; TRBD2 is a possible D gene (7 bases). Germline V gene sequence: CDR1 MDHEN, CDR2 SYDVKM. The CDR3 totals 13 residues. V was shortened by 6 bases and J by 6 bases, with 15 bases between the two germline ends. For the CDR3, the DNA is TGTGCCAGCAGACTAGGGGGGGGCGGCGAGCAGTACTTC. It specifies CASRLGGGGEQYF.

The chain has TRBV11-3 and TRBJ2-7, with TRBD2 matching over 8 bases. The CDR3 loop spans 14 amino acids. Looked up from germline, CDR1 is SGHNT and CDR2 is YENEEA. V shed 0 bases, J shed 6 bases, and the junction held 4 bases outside the gene matches. CDR3 amino acids: CASSLEAGEGEQYF. CDR3 coding DNA: TGTGCCAGCAGCTTAGAAGCGGGGGAAGGCGAGCAGTACTTC.

This clone appeared a few times. This sequence joins TRBV2 and TRBJ1-1; D possibly corresponds to TRBD1 (5 bases). Germline lookup yields CDR1 SNHLY and CDR2 FYNNEI. The V end was cut by 1 base, the J end by 9 bases, with 9 bases between. The CDR3 loop spans 12 amino acids. CDR3 in amino acids: CASSEGAGQAFF. The DNA of the CDR3 is TGTGCCAGCAGTGAAGGGGCAGGGCAAGCTTTCTTT.

The chain recombines TRBV3-1 (or the pseudogene TRBV3-2) with TRBJ2-4; 12 bases line up with TRBD2. This CDR3 is built from 21 residues. Germline CDR1 is LGHDT and CDR2 is YNNKEL (reference sequence). V lost 0 bases to trimming and J lost 0 bases; unmatched junction nucleotides: 12. This CDR3 is CASSQESIGLAGGLAKNIQYF. The CDR3 nucleotides are TGTGCCAGCAGCCAAGAGTCCATCGGGCTAGCGGGAGGGTTAGCCAAAAACATTCAGTACTTC.